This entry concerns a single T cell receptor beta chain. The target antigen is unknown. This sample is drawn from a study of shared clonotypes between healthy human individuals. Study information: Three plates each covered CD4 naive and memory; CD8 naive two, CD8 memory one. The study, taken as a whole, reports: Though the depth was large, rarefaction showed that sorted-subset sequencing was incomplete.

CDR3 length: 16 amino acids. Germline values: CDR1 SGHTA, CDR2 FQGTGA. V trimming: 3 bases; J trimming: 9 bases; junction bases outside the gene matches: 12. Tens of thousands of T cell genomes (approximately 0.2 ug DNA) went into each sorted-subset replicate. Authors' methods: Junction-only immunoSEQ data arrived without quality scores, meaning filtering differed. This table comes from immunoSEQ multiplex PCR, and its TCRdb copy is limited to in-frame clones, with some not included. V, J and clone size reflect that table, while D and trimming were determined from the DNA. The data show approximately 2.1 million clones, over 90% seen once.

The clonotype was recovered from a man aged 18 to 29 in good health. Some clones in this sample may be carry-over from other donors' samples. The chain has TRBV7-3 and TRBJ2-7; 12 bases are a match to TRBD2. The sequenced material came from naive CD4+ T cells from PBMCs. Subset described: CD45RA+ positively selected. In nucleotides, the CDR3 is TGTGCCAGCAGCTTCTCCGGGACTAGCGGGTCCTGGAGGCAGTACTTC. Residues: CASSFSGTSGSWRQYF.